The present entry profiles one T cell receptor (beta chain) with its context. The antigen remains undetermined. The CDR3 length is 12 residues. Germline V gene lookup returns CDR1 SEHNR and CDR2 FQNEAQ (reference sequence). Trimming at V came to 7 bases and at J to 4 bases, leaving 3 bases not matched to a gene. Only in-frame clones appear in the TCRdb table, and some are missing; sequencing was by immunoSEQ multiplex PCR. The sample carries some 42,000 clones, about 79% recorded once. This sample stems from a study of OX40 agonist ivuxolimab in advanced cancers. Points from the study as a whole: At 0.1 to 3.0 mg/kg and by week 6, clonal expansion occurred in CD4+ and CD8+ blood T cells.

The TCR comes from an adult with an advanced solid tumor such as melanoma, head and neck, liver or kidney cancer. Here the sequenced sample was CD4+ or CD8+ T cells sorted from blood, taken in a trial of the OX40 agonist ivuxolimab. The rearrangement uses TRBV7-9 and TRBJ2-5, with 7 positions matching TRBD1. The CDR3 spells CASTRGSETQYF. CDR3 nucleotides: TGTGCCAGCACCAGGGGGTCAGAGACCCAGTACTTC.